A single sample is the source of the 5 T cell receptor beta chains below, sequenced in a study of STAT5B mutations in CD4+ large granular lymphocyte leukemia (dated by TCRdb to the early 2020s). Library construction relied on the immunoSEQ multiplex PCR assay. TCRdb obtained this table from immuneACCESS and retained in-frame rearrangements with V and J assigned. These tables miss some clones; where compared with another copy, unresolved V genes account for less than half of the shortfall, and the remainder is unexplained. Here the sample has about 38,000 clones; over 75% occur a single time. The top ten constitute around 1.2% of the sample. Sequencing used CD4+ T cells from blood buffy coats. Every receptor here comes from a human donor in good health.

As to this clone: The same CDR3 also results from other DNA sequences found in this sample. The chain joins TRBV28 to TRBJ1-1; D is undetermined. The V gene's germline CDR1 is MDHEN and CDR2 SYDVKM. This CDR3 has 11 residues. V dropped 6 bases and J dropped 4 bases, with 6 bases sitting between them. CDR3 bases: TGTGCCAGCAGCGGAGGCACTGAAGCTTTCTTT. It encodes CASSGGTEAFF.

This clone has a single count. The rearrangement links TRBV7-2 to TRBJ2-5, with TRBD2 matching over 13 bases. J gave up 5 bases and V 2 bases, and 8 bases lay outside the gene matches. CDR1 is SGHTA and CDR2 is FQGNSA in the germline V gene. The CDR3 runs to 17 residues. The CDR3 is CASSLYPGLAGVETQYF. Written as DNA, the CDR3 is TGTGCCAGCAGCTTATACCCTGGACTAGCGGGAGTCGAGACCCAGTACTTC.

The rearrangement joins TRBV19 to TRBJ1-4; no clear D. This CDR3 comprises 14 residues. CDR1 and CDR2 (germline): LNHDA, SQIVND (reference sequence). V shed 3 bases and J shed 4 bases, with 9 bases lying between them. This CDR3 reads CASSITRDNEKLFF. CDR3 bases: TGTGCCAGTAGTATTACCCGGGATAATGAAAAACTGTTTTTT.

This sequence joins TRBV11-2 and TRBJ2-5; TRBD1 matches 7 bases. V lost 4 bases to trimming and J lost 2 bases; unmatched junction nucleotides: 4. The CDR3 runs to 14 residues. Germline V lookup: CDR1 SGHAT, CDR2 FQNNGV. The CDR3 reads CASSSSRGQETQYF. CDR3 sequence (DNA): TGTGCCAGCAGCTCTTCCAGGGGGCAAGAGACCCAGTACTTC.

CDR3 in amino acids: CASSFSRGSYEQYF. CDR3 DNA sequence: TGCGCCAGCAGCTTTTCTCGGGGCTCCTACGAGCAGTACTTC. The chain uses TRBV5-1 and TRBJ2-7, with D possibly matching TRBD2 (5 bases). Per germline, CDR1 SGHRS and CDR2 YFSETQ. V was clipped by 2 bases and J by 0 bases, with 9 bases between them. The CDR3 loop spans 14 amino acids.